What follows is one T cell receptor beta chain and its context. The record originates from a study of PD-1 blockade in classical Hodgkin lymphoma. CDR1 and CDR2 from the germline V gene are SGHRS and YFSETQ. The CDR3 runs 15 residues. Unmatched junction bases numbered 5, after V lost 0 bases and J lost 2 bases. Sequencing used immunoSEQ multiplex PCR; TCRdb keeps in-frame clones, though not all of them. The table lists approximately 13,000 clones, 85% to 90% of them singletons. The sample's time point: cycle 4 day 1 (C4D1), after five to seven weeks of nivolumab. Every patient had relapsed following autologous stem cell transplantation, and cohorts differed in brentuximab vedotin exposure. Investigators isolated CD4+ T cells from thawed PBMCs through magnetic negative selection.

The source was CD4+ T cells from blood, collected before the fourth cycle of nivolumab. The sequence was collected from a human donor with classical Hodgkin lymphoma. The V call is TRBV5-1, the J call TRBJ2-7, with 7 nucleotides matching TRBD1. The CDR3 protein is CASSLGTGQPYEQYF. The CDR3, as DNA: TGCGCCAGCAGCTTGGGCACGGGACAGCCCTACGAGCAGTACTTC.